This entry features one T cell receptor beta chain sequence. Its antigen is still unknown. The data derive from a study of response to subunit inactivated influenza vaccine. Points from the study as a whole: It was suggested by the authors that few new T cells are recruited by each seasonal influenza vaccination.

The length of the CDR3 is 18 residues. Germline V gene data show CDR1 as KGHDR and CDR2 as SFDVKD. The J segment lost 3 bases and the V segment lost 4 bases, leaving 10 bases of the junction unmatched. TCRdb processed the RT-PCR reads anew with MiXCR; each CDR3 protein has one entry. This table has roughly 710,000 distinct CDR3 sequences, 14% appearing once. The sequence was obtained from a man in his forties or fifties who received an inactivated influenza vaccine. This chain connects TRBV24-1 to TRBJ2-1, with 11 bases fitting TRBD2. The source was PBMCs from blood, collected around 15 days before vaccination. The CDR3 nucleotides read TGTGCCACCAGTGACCCTACCCGGGGACTAGCGGACTACAATGAGCAGTTCTTC. It encodes CATSDPTRGLADYNEQFF.